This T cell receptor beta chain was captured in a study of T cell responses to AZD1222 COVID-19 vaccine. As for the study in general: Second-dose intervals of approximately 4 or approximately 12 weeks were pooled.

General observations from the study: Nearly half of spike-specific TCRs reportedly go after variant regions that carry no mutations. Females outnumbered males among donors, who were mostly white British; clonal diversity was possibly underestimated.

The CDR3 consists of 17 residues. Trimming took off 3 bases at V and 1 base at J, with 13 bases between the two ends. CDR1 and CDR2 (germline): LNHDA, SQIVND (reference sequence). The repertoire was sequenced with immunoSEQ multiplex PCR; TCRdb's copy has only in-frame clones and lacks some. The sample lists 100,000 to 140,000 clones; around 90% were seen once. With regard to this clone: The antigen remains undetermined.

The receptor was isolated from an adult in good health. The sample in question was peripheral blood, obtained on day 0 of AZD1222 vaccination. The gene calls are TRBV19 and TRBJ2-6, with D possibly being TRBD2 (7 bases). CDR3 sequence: CASSIRGAISGANVLTF. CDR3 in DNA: TGTGCCAGTAGTATTCGGGGGGCCATTTCTGGGGCCAACGTCCTGACTTTC.